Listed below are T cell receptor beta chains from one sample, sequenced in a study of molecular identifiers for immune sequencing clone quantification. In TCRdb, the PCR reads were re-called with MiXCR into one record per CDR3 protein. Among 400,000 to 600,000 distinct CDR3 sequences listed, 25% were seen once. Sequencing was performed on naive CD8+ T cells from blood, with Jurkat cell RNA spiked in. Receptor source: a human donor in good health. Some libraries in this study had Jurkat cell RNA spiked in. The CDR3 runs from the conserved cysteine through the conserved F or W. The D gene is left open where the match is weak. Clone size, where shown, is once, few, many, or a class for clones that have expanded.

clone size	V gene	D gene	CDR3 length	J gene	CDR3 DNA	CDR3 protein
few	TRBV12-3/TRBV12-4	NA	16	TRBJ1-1	TGTGCCAGCAGCCTAATCCCCAGGACGATGGACACTGAAGCTTTCTTT	CASSLIPRTMDTEAFF
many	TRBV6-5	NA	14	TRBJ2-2	TGTGCCACCCAGGGGAGGTTTAACACCGGGGAGCTGTTTTTT	CATQGRFNTGELFF
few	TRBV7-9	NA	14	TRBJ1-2	TGTGCCAGCAGCTTACGGCCAGAGCACTATGGCTACACCTTC	CASSLRPEHYGYTF
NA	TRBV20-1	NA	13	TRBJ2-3	TGCAGTGCAGACAGCTGGAGCACAGATACGCAGTATTTT	CSADSWSTDTQYF
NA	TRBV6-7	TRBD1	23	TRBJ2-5	TGTGCCAGCAGTTACCGCGATATTGGACAGGGGGTCCGCACAATAAACGCACAAGAGATCCAGTACTTC	CASSYRDIGQGVRTINAQEIQYF
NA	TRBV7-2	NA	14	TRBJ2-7	TGTGCCAGCAGCTTTGAAGGACTAATGTACGAGCAGTACTTC	CASSFEGLMYEQYF
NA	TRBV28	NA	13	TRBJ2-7	TGTGCCAGCAGTTTGGAGGATACCTACGAGCAGTACTTC	CASSLEDTYEQYF
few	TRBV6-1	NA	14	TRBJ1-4	TGTGCCAGCAGCAAGGGGGGAAGCAATGAAAAACTGTTTTTT	CASSKGGSNEKLFF
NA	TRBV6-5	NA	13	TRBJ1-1	TGTGCCAGCAGTTACAGACAGGACACTGAAGCTTTCTTT	CASSYRQDTEAFF
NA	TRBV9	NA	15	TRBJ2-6	TGTGCCAGCCGCCTCCTTGGGGGGGGGGCCAACGTCCTGACTTTC	CASRLLGGGANVLTF
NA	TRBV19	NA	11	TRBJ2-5	TGTGCCAGTAGTGGTCCGGGGCCCCAGTACTTC	CASSGPGPQYF
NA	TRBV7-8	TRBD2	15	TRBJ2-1	TGTGCCAGCACCCTTAGCGGGCGGCTCTACAATGAGCAGTTCTTC	CASTLSGRLYNEQFF
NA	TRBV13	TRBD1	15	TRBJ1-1	TGTGCCAGCAGCGAACAGACAGGGGAAACGACTGAAGCTTTCTTT	CASSEQTGETTEAFF
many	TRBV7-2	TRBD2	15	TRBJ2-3	TGTGCCAGCAGCTCCATAGCGGGAGTGACAGATACGCAGTATTTT	CASSSIAGVTDTQYF
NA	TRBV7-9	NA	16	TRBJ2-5	TGTGCCAGCAGCTCCCCGGCGGGGTATGCCGGAGAGACCCAGTACTTC	CASSSPAGYAGETQYF
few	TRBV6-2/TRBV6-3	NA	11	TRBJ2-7	TGTGCCAGCAGTTCGGCCCACGAGCAGTACTTC	CASSSAHEQYF
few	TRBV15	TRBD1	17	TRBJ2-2	TGTGCCATTCCGAAGGTTCCGGGACAGCCGAACACCGGGGAGCTGTTTTTT	CAIPKVPGQPNTGELFF
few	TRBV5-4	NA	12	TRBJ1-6	TGTGCCAGCAGCGACTGGGGAGGACCCCTCCACTTT	CASSDWGGPLHF
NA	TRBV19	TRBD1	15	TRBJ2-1	TGTGCCAGTAGAAGTCCCCGGGACAGGTACAATGAGCAGTTCTTC	CASRSPRDRYNEQFF
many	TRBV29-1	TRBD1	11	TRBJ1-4	TGCAGCGTTAACAGGGGAGGAAAACTGTTTTTT	CSVNRGGKLFF
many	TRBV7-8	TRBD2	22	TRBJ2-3	TGTGCCAGCAGTTCAGAAGTCGACGGGTGGACTAGCGGGGGGGCCAAGACAGATACGCAGTATTTT	CASSSEVDGWTSGGAKTDTQYF
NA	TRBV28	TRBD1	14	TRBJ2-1	TGTGCCAGCAGTCACAGGGGGACCTACAATGAGCAGTTCTTC	CASSHRGTYNEQFF
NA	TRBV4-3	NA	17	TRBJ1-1	TGCGCCAGCAGCCCCTATTATGCAGGGTCTTTGAGCACTGAAGCTTTCTTT	CASSPYYAGSLSTEAFF
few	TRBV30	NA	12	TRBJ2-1	TGTGCCTGGAGTTGGGGTGGCGGTGAGCAGTTCTTC	CAWSWGGGEQFF
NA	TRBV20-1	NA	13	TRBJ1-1	TGCAGTGCTAGAGTGAAGGAGAACACTGAAGCTTTCTTT	CSARVKENTEAFF
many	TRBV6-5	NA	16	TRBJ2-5	TGTGCCAGCAGTTACCAACGGGAGTCAATACAAGAGACCCAGTACTTC	CASSYQRESIQETQYF
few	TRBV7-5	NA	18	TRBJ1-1	NA	CISVPEQTKKDMNTEAFF
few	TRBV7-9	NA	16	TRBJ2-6	TGTGCCAGCAGCCCCCCGCGAGTCTCTGGGGCCAACGTCCTGACTTTC	CASSPPRVSGANVLTF
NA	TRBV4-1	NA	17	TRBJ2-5	TGCGCCAGCAGCCCCCCCCGAGGAACCGGCACCCAAGAGCCCCAGTACTTC	CASSPPRGTGTQEPQYF
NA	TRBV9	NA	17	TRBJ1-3	TGTGCCAGCAGCGTATCGGCAGGGAAAAGCTCTGGAAACACCATATATTTT	CASSVSAGKSSGNTIYF
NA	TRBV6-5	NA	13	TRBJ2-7	TGTGCCAGCATATCACCCCCAGGGGTCGAGCAGTACTTC	CASISPPGVEQYF
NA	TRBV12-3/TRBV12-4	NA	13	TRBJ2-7	TGTGCCAGCAGTCCCATCAACACACGCGAGCAGTACTTC	CASSPINTREQYF
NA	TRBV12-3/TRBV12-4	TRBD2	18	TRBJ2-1	TGTGCCAGCAGTTCCGGACTAGCGGGGGGGCCGGGATACAATGAGCAGTTCTTC	CASSSGLAGGPGYNEQFF
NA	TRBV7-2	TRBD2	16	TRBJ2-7	TGTGCCAGCAGCCGGCAGTCTAGCGGGAGTTCTAACGAGCAGTACTTC	CASSRQSSGSSNEQYF
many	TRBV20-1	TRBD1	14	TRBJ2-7	TGCAGTGCTAGAGATGGGGACAGACCCTACGAGCAGTACTTC	CSARDGDRPYEQYF
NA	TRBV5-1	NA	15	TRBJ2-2	TGCGCCAGCAGCTTGGGCCAGGCGGGAATCGGGGAGCTGTTTTTT	CASSLGQAGIGELFF
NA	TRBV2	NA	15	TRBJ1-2	TGTGCCAGCAGTGAATTTTCCGGGTCCCCCTATGGCTACACCTTC	CASSEFSGSPYGYTF
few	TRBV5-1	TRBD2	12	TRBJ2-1	TGCGCCAGCAGCTTCACTAGCGTTGAGCAGTTCTTC	CASSFTSVEQFF
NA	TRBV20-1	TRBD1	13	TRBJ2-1	TGCAGTGCTATACCGGGACAGGGGAATGAGCAGTTCTTC	CSAIPGQGNEQFF
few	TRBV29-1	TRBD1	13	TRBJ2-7	TGCAGCGCGGGGACAGGGAATACCTACGAGCAGTACTTC	CSAGTGNTYEQYF
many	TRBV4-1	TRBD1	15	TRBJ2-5	TGCGCCAGCAGCCAACTGGGACAGAGACAAGAGACCCAGTACTTC	CASSQLGQRQETQYF
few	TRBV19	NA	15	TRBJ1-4	TGTGCCAGTAGTATTTGGATCTCTACTAATGAAAAACTGTTTTTT	CASSIWISTNEKLFF
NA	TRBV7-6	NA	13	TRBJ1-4	TGTGCCAGCAGCTCCGACCCTAATGAAAAACTGTTTTTT	CASSSDPNEKLFF
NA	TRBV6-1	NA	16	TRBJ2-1	TGTGCCAGCAGTGAAGCTGTTACAGGCCCGGGCGATGAGCAGTTCTTC	CASSEAVTGPGDEQFF
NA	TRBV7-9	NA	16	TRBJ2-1	TGTGCCAGCAGCTTAGAGGTCAGCCCGACTAACAATGAGCAGTTCTTC	CASSLEVSPTNNEQFF
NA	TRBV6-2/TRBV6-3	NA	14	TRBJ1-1	TGTGCCAGCAGTGGTGAACAAAAATACACTGAAGCTTTCTTT	CASSGEQKYTEAFF
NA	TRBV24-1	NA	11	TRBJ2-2	TGTGCCACCAGGGACTCCGGGAAGCTGTTTTTT	CATRDSGKLFF